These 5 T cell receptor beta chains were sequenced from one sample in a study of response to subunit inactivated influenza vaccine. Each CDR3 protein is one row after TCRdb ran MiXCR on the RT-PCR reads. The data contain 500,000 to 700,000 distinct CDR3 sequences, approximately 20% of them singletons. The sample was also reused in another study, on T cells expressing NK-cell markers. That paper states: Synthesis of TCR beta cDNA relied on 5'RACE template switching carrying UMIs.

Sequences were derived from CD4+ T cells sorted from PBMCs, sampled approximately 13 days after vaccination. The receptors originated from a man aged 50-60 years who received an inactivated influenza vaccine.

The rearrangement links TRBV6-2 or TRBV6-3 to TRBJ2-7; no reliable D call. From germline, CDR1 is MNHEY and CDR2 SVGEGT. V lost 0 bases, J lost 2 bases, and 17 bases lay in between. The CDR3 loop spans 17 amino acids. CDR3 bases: TGTGCCAGCAGTTACTCGATCAGAAAAGAAATCACCTACGAGCAGTACTTC. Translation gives CASSYSIRKEITYEQYF.

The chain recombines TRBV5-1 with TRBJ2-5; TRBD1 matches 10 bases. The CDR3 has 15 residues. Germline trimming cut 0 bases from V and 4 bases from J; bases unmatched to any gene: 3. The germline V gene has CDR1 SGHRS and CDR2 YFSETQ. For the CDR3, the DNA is TGCGCCAGCAGCTTGGCCAGACAGGGGGCAGAGACCCAGTACTTC. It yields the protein CASSLARQGAETQYF.

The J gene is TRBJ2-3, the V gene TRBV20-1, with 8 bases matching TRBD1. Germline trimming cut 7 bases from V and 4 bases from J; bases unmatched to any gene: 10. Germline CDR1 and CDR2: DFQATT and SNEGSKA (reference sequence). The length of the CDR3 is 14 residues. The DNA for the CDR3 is TGCAGTGTTCGGACAGGGACGAATGCAGATACGCAGTATTTT. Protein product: CSVRTGTNADTQYF.

For the CDR3, the DNA is TGTGCCAGCAGTGCGGGCCTTAATGGGGCCAACGTCCTGACTTTC. It yields the protein CASSAGLNGANVLTF. The chain joins TRBV2 to TRBJ2-6; D is ambiguous. The V end lost 4 bases, the J end lost 3 bases, and 10 bases lay between the germline ends. Germline lookup yields CDR1 SNHLY and CDR2 FYNNEI. The CDR3 has 15 amino acids.

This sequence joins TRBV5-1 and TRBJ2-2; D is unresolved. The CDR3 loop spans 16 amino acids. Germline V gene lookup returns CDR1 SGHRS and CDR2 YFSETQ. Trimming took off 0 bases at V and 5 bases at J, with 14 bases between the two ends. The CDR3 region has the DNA TGCGCCAGCAGCTTGGGGCCGGGCGTGGAGACCGGGGAGCTGTTTTTT. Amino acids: CASSLGPGVETGELFF.